This is a list of T cell receptor beta chains from one sample in a study of blood T cell repertoires in COVID-19. Measured with immunoSEQ multiplex PCR; TCRdb has only the in-frame clones, and not every one. The sample records 150,000 to 200,000 clones, roughly 80% being singletons. Sequences were obtained from peripheral blood. The receptors come from a human donor in a cohort sampled during active COVID-19. Each CDR3 is given with its conserved first and last residue. The D gene is left open where the match is weak. Not every row has a clone size; where given, it reads once, few, many or a size class.

D gene	V gene	clone size	CDR3 length	J gene	CDR3 DNA	CDR3 protein
TRBD2	TRBV6-6	NA	16	TRBJ2-1	TGTGCCAGCAGTTACTCTAGGAGCGGGGGGGAGCATGAGCAGTTCTTC	CASSYSRSGGEHEQFF
NA	TRBV27	NA	17	TRBJ2-1	TGTGCCAGCAGCCTTACCCGCCGGGACAACGGGCCTAATGAGCAGTTCTTC	CASSLTRRDNGPNEQFF
NA	TRBV5-1	once	14	TRBJ1-6	TGCGCCAGCAGCTTGGCTCAGGGTAATTCACCCCTCCACTTT	CASSLAQGNSPLHF
NA	TRBV14	NA	14	TRBJ2-2	TGTGCCAGCAGCCAGTATATGAACACCGGGGAGCTGTTTTTT	CASSQYMNTGELFF
NA	TRBV7-2	NA	15	TRBJ2-7	TGTGCCAGCACCCAGAGGGGGGGCAGGGAGGGCGAGCAGTACTTC	CASTQRGGREGEQYF
TRBD2	TRBV11-2	NA	18	TRBJ2-3	TGTGCCAGCAGCTACCGGGGGAGGACTAGCGGGAGCACAGATACGCAGTATTTT	CASSYRGRTSGSTDTQYF
NA	TRBV21-1	NA	15	TRBJ1-1	TGTGCCAGCAGCCACGGACAGGGCGAAAACACTGAAGCTTTCTTT	CASSHGQGENTEAFF
TRBD1	TRBV6-2/TRBV6-3	NA	19	TRBJ2-6	TGTGCCAGCAGTTTACGATTAGGGACAGAGAGTACTGGGGCCAACGTCCTGACTTTC	CASSLRLGTESTGANVLTF
TRBD1	TRBV27	NA	14	TRBJ1-5	TGTGCCAGCAGTAAGACAGGGAGTGGTCAGCCCCAGCATTTT	CASSKTGSGQPQHF
NA	TRBV7-2	once	18	TRBJ2-5	TGTGCCAGCAGCTTAGTGGGGCCACAGGGGGGGGCTCAAGAGACCCAGTACTTC	CASSLVGPQGGAQETQYF
NA	TRBV27	NA	14	TRBJ1-5	TGTGCCAGCAGCCCCAGGGCTTGGAATCAGCCCCAGCATTTT	CASSPRAWNQPQHF
TRBD1	TRBV19	NA	15	TRBJ2-7	TGTGCCAGTAGTCCGGGTGGACAGGGTTCCTACGAGCAGTACTTC	CASSPGGQGSYEQYF
TRBD1	TRBV7-8	NA	14	TRBJ1-1	TGTGCCAGCAGGGCCAGGGGGGCGGACACTGAAGCTTTCTTT	CASRARGADTEAFF
TRBD1	TRBV11-2	NA	14	TRBJ2-7	TGTGCCAGCACCCTACAGGGGGCTCGGGACGAGCAGTACTTC	CASTLQGARDEQYF
TRBD2	TRBV7-9	few	15	TRBJ2-2	TGTGCCAGCAGCTTACTAGCGGGAGTTACCGGGGAGCTGTTTTTT	CASSLLAGVTGELFF
NA	TRBV7-6	few	16	TRBJ2-3	TGTGCCAGCAGCTTAGGTGCGGGGAAAGGCACAGATACGCAGTATTTT	CASSLGAGKGTDTQYF
TRBD1	TRBV4-3	once	15	TRBJ2-5	TGCGCCAGCAGCCAAACCGGGACAGGACAAGAGACCCAGTACTTC	CASSQTGTGQETQYF